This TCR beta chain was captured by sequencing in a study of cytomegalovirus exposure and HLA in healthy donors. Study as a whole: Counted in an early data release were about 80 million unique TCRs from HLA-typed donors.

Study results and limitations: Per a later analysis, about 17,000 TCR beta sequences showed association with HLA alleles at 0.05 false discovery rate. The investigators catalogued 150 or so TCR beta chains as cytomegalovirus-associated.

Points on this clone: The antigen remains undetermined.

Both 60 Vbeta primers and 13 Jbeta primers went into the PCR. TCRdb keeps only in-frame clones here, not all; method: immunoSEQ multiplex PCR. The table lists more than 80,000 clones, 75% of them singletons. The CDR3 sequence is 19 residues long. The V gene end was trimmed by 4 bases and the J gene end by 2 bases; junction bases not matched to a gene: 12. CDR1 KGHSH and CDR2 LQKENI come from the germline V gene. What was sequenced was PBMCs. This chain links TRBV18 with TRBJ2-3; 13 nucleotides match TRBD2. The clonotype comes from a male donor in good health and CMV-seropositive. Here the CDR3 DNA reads TGTGCCAGCTCACGTCAACTGAGGGGACTAGCGGGACCCACAGATACGCAGTATTTT. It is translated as CASSRQLRGLAGPTDTQYF. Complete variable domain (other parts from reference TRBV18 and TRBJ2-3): NAGVMQNPRHLVRRRGQEARLRCSPMKGHSHVYWYRQLPEEGLKFMVYLQKENIIDESGMPKERFSAEFPKEGPSILRIQQVVRGDSAAYFCASSRQLRGLAGPTDTQYFGPGTRLTVL.